The 25 T cell receptor beta chains in this list originate from one sample, sequenced in a study of beta chain features in type 1 diabetes. The investigators reverse transcribed all of the isolated RNA, so they sequenced expressed TCRB transcripts. The method was immunoSEQ multiplex PCR; TCRdb's version includes in-frame clones alone and lacks a portion of them. In the table there are 350,000 to 450,000 clones, around 15% of which are singletons. Sequencing used naive CD4+ T cells from blood. These receptors originate from a woman aged 18-29 years in good health.

The rearrangement uses TRBV6-5 and TRBJ1-2, with TRBD1 matching over 7 bases. With V trimmed by 6 bases and J by 6 bases, 7 bases remained unmatched. In germline, CDR1 is MNHEY, CDR2 SVGAGI. This CDR3 comprises 13 residues. CDR3 coding DNA: TGTGCCAGCAGACGAGACAGGGTAGATGGCTACACCTTC. It specifies CASRRDRVDGYTF.

This chain uses TRBV19 with TRBJ2-1; 12 bases map to TRBD2. The CDR3 loop spans 16 amino acids. V lost 6 bases to trimming and J lost 8 bases; unmatched junction nucleotides: 11. The germline CDR1 and CDR2 sequences are LNHDA and SQIVND (reference sequence). The CDR3 sequence is CASSVLGLAGRDEQFF. In DNA, the CDR3 is TGTGCCAGTAGCGTCCTAGGACTAGCGGGAAGGGATGAGCAGTTCTTC.

This clone has just a few counts. The chain recombines TRBV29-1 with TRBJ1-2; weak D call: TRBD1 (5 bases). Germline V gene lookup returns CDR1 SQVTM and CDR2 ANQGSEA. There are 13 residues in the CDR3. V lost 0 bases and J 8 bases, leaving 13 bases between the germline ends. The CDR3 spells CSVEDRGGGGYTF. CDR3 DNA: TGCAGCGTTGAAGATCGGGGGGGTGGCGGCTACACCTTC.

The chain links TRBV6-6 to TRBJ2-5; 10 bases fit TRBD2. The CDR3 sequence is 14 residues long. Per germline, CDR1 MNHNY and CDR2 SVGAGI (reference sequence). The CDR3 loop reads CATGQAGGGETQYF. For the CDR3, the DNA is TGTGCGACCGGGCAAGCGGGAGGGGGGGAGACCCAGTACTTC.

The chain combines TRBV7-7 with TRBJ2-2; TRBD1 matches at 7 bases. V was clipped by 4 bases and J by 4 bases; unmatched bases: 3. There are 14 residues in the CDR3. Germline-derived CDR1 and CDR2 are SSHAT and FNYEAQ (reference sequence). CDR3 region: CASSSTGTTGELFF. CDR3 sequence (DNA): TGTGCCAGCAGCTCGACAGGGACCACCGGGGAGCTGTTTTTT.

As concerns this clone: Other DNA sequences in the sample encode the same CDR3. The chain combines TRBV29-1 with TRBJ1-1, with a weak D call TRBD1 (5 bases). This CDR3 is built from 11 residues. V was pared by 4 bases and J by 4 bases, with 7 bases between. CDR1 and CDR2 (germline): SQVTM, ANQGSEA. CDR3 DNA: TGCAGCGTTGGCGGGGCCACTGAAGCTTTCTTT. Translation gives CSVGGATEAFF.

The rearrangement links TRBV27 to TRBJ1-2, with D possibly TRBD1 on 5 matching bases. Germline values: CDR1 MNHEY, CDR2 SMNVEV (reference sequence). The V and J ends lost 8 bases and 9 bases respectively, with 19 bases between them. CDR3 length: 13 amino acids. The chain's CDR3 is CASGSVNRQSYTF. CDR3 sequence (DNA): TGTGCCAGCGGCTCCGTAAACAGGCAAAGCTACACCTTC.

This clone was picked up a small number of times. This rearrangement joins TRBV30 to TRBJ2-4; D perhaps matches TRBD2 (6 bases). The CDR3 runs to 14 residues. Germline CDR1 reads GTSNPN; CDR2 reads SVGIG (reference sequence). V gave up 0 bases and J gave up 1 base, with 7 bases separating them. CDR3 DNA: TGTGCCTGGAGTGTACGGGGGGCCAAAAACATTCAGTACTTC. Translation gives CAWSVRGAKNIQYF.

There are a few counts of this clone. This CDR3 reads CASSIETSGNRETQYF. CDR3 in DNA: TGTGCCAGCAGTATAGAGACTAGCGGGAATAGGGAGACCCAGTACTTC. The gene calls are TRBV11-2 and TRBJ2-5; 11 bases line up with TRBD2. CDR3 size: 16 residues. Looked up from germline, CDR1 is SGHAT and CDR2 is FQNNGV. J was trimmed by 5 bases and V by 6 bases; bases with no gene match: 11.

The V and J genes are TRBV29-1 and TRBJ2-7; 7 positions match TRBD2. V lost 4 bases, J lost 7 bases, and 16 bases stayed unmatched. This CDR3 spans 15 amino acids. Germline lookup yields CDR1 SQVTM and CDR2 ANQGSEA. The CDR3 DNA reads TGCAGCGTTGGACAGCGGGACCCAGGAATTCAGGAGCAGTACTTC. It translates to CSVGQRDPGIQEQYF.

This chain's CDR3 is CASRANYGYTF. CDR3 in DNA: TGTGCCAGCAGGGCCAACTATGGCTACACCTTC. The chain couples TRBV28 to TRBJ1-2, with unresolved D. Germline assignment: CDR1 MDHEN and CDR2 SYDVKM. CDR3 size: 11 residues. Trimming took 6 bases from V and 2 from J, leaving 4 bases between them.

This clone was detected only a few times. This chain connects TRBV7-8 to TRBJ1-1; D unclear. V lost 5 bases to trimming and J lost 1 base, with 20 bases between them. The CDR3 runs 17 residues. Germline V lookup: CDR1 SGHVS, CDR2 FQNEAQ. CDR3: CASSPVVAGRSNTEAFF. Here the CDR3 DNA reads TGTGCCAGCAGCCCCGTTGTTGCAGGCCGGTCGAACACTGAAGCTTTCTTT.

The J gene is TRBJ1-1, the V gene TRBV29-1; TRBD1 matches at 7 bases. The germline CDR1 and CDR2 sequences are SQVTM and ANQGSEA. The CDR3 sequence is 13 residues long. The V gene end was trimmed by 3 bases and the J gene end by 1 base; junction bases not matched to a gene: 2. CDR3 in amino acids: CSVEGQTNTEAFF. Here the CDR3 DNA reads TGCAGCGTTGAGGGACAGACGAACACTGAAGCTTTCTTT.

The gene calls are TRBV25-1 and TRBJ2-1; 14 bases fit TRBD2. The V gene end was trimmed by 3 bases and the J gene end by 4 bases; junction bases not matched to a gene: 2. The CDR3 consists of 16 residues. CDR1 and CDR2 (germline): MGHDK, SYGVNS. As DNA, the CDR3 is TGTGCCAGCAGTGAGACTAGCGGGAGGGCTTACAATGAGCAGTTCTTC. Translating gives CASSETSGRAYNEQFF.

This clone was detected only a few times. The V and J genes are TRBV5-1 and TRBJ1-2; the D gene is possibly TRBD1 (6 bases). There are 16 residues in the CDR3. The V gene's germline CDR1 is SGHRS and CDR2 YFSETQ. V gave up 0 bases and J gave up 5 bases, with 17 bases separating them. The CDR3 is CASSLASGGERYGYTF. In DNA, the CDR3 is TGCGCCAGCAGCTTGGCCTCTGGGGGCGAGAGGTATGGCTACACCTTC.

This clone was counted a few times. V and J are TRBV4-3 and TRBJ1-4, with D perhaps TRBD1 (5 bases). V dropped 1 base and J dropped 5 bases, with 14 bases sitting between them. In germline, CDR1 is LGHNA, CDR2 YSLEER. CDR3 length: 16 amino acids. The CDR3 here is CASSQGWAAGNEKLFF. The DNA of the CDR3 is TGCGCCAGCAGCCAAGGGTGGGCGGCAGGGAATGAAAAACTGTTTTTT.

This clone was counted between two and nine times. J is TRBJ2-1 and V is TRBV30; 8 bases fit TRBD2. Germline values: CDR1 GTSNPN, CDR2 SVGIG (reference sequence). The ends lost 2 bases at V and 0 bases at J; junction bases unmatched: 3. This CDR3 is built from 15 residues. CDR3 protein: CAWSISGTSYNEQFF. The DNA of the CDR3 is TGTGCCTGGAGTATTAGCGGGACCTCCTACAATGAGCAGTTCTTC.

This clone was picked up a small number of times. The chain combines TRBV2 with TRBJ2-6, with TRBD1 matching 7 bases. This CDR3 is built from 15 residues. Germline V CDR1 and CDR2: SNHLY, FYNNEI. V gave up 4 bases and J gave up 2 bases; unmatched junction bases: 2. Written as DNA, the CDR3 is TGTGCCAGCAGTGGAGGGACAGCTGGGGCCAACGTCCTGACTTTC. It yields the protein CASSGGTAGANVLTF.

This clone was picked up a small number of times. The rearrangement links TRBV29-1 to TRBJ2-7; 9 nucleotides align to TRBD2. The V and J ends lost 7 bases and 4 bases, in that order; junction bases with no gene match: 5. The CDR3 sequence is 12 residues long. CDR1 SQVTM and CDR2 ANQGSEA come from the germline V gene. CDR3: CSARTSGYEQYF. The CDR3 DNA sequence: TGCAGCGCTCGAACTAGCGGGTACGAGCAGTACTTC.

This clone was seen only a few times. The rearrangement joins TRBV19 to TRBJ2-7; D may be TRBD2 (6 bases). Germline V gives CDR1 LNHDA, CDR2 SQIVND (reference sequence). This CDR3 is 14 amino acids long. With 8 bases removed from V and 5 bases from J, the gap between germline ends came to 19 bases. The CDR3 sequence is CASGTALVGDEQYF. CDR3 sequence (DNA): TGTGCCAGTGGGACTGCATTGGTTGGGGACGAGCAGTACTTC.

V and J are TRBV7-9 and TRBJ2-1, with 8 bases aligning to TRBD1. This CDR3 is 15 amino acids long. Losses at the gene ends were 4 bases for V and 9 bases for J; bases not matched to a gene: 11. Looked up from germline, CDR1 is SEHNR and CDR2 is FQNEAQ (reference sequence). CDR3 region: CASSSFSSGGGEQFF. CDR3 DNA: TGTGCCAGCAGCTCCTTCTCCTCAGGGGGCGGTGAGCAGTTCTTC.

In this sample, this clone turned up a few times. The J gene is TRBJ2-1, the V gene TRBV29-1; D is perhaps TRBD2 (6 bases). The CDR3 length is 14 residues. CDR1 is SQVTM and CDR2 is ANQGSEA in the germline V gene. Deletions cut 7 bases from V and 0 bases from J, with 13 bases between. CDR3 residues: CSASARGSYNEQFF. For the CDR3, the DNA is TGCAGCGCTTCGGCGCGGGGCTCCTACAATGAGCAGTTCTTC.

This clone came up a few times. The gene calls are TRBV19 and TRBJ2-6, with D perhaps TRBD1 (5 bases). The V end was cut by 10 bases, the J end by 4 bases, with 17 bases between. Germline CDR1 and CDR2: LNHDA and SQIVND (reference sequence). This CDR3 is 15 amino acids long. This chain's CDR3 is CATTNQGTGANVLTF. The CDR3 DNA is TGTGCCACTACCAACCAGGGTACCGGGGCCAACGTCCTGACTTTC.

The chain employs TRBV5-4 and TRBJ2-3; 7 bases are a match to TRBD2. Germline-derived CDR1 and CDR2 are SGHNT and YYREEE (reference sequence). The CDR3 has 13 residues. J gave up 5 bases and V 1 base, and 1 base lay outside the gene matches. The CDR3 here is CASSLPGGDTQYF. DNA for the CDR3: TGTGCCAGCAGCTTGCCGGGAGGAGATACGCAGTATTTT.

The chain uses TRBV28 and TRBJ2-7; D perhaps matches TRBD1 (6 bases). The CDR3 is 13 residues long. The germline V and J ends were trimmed by 1 base and 3 bases, with 7 bases remaining between them. Germline V gene sequence: CDR1 MDHEN, CDR2 SYDVKM. This CDR3 reads CASSLSTGYEQYF. The CDR3 nucleotides are TGTGCCAGCAGTTTATCGACAGGCTACGAGCAGTACTTC.